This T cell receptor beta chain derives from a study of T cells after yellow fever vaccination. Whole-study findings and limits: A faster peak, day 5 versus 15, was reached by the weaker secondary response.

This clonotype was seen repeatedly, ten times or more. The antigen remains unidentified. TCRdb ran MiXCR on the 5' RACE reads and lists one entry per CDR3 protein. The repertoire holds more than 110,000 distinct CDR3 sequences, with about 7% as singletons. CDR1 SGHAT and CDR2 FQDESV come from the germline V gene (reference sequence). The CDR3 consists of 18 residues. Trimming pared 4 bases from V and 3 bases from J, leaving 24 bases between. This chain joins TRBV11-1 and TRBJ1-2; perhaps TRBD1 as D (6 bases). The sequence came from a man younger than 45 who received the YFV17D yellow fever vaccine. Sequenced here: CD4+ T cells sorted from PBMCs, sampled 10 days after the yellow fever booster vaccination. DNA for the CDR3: TGTGCCAGCAGCTCCTTTACCGGTCGGGGGGCGGTTGACTATGGCTACACCTTC. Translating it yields CASSSFTGRGAVDYGYTF.